The source of this T cell receptor beta chain is a study of shared clonotypes between healthy human individuals. Study-level findings and limits: Researchers found naive subsets generally carried larger estimated richness than memory subsets.

In regard to this clone: The antigen is unknown.

Produced via immunoSEQ multiplex PCR; TCRdb's table is partial and in-frame only. The sample lists about 2.3 million clones; about nine tenths were seen once. This CDR3 has 16 amino acids. V lost 4 bases to trimming and J lost 5 bases; unmatched junction nucleotides: 13. Per germline, CDR1 GTSNPN and CDR2 SVGIG (reference sequence). The source of this sequence is a man younger than 35 in good health. Some clones in this sample may be carry-over from other donors' samples. The chain joins TRBV30 to TRBJ2-1; 8 nucleotides agree with TRBD2. Sequenced material: naive CD4+ T cells from PBMCs. Subset described: CD45RA+ positively selected. Here the CDR3 DNA reads TGTGCCTGGATGACGTGGGCAGCGGGAGTGAACAATGAGCAGTTCTTC. This sequence encodes CAWMTWAAGVNNEQFF.